Described below is a single T cell receptor beta chain sequence and its context. The antigen is unknown. The CDR3 consists of 14 residues. The V end was cut by 1 base, the J end by 6 bases, with 16 bases between. CDR1 SQVTM and CDR2 ANQGSEA come from the germline V gene. The naive CD8 population came from CD45RO-negative cells selected for CCR7, without terminally differentiated effector memory CD45RA+ cells. Produced via immunoSEQ multiplex PCR; TCRdb's table is partial and in-frame only. The table includes about 750,000 clones, nearly 95% detected once. The record originates from a study of shared clonotypes between healthy human individuals. General study findings and limits: The four-donor shared clonotypes exceeded non-shared clonotypes in generation probability, with non-shared ones scoring lower. Sharing of clonotypes among donors was expected to vary with sequencing depth. With a handful of donors compared, around 5% of naive CD4 clonotypes were shared.

This clonotype was obtained from a man aged 25 to 40 in good health. The sequenced material came from naive CD8+ T cells sorted from blood. The J gene is TRBJ2-7, the V gene TRBV29-1; D possibly matches TRBD1 or TRBD2 (5 bases each). CDR3 in amino acids: CSVEAGQAKVEQYF. The CDR3 nucleotides are TGCAGCGTTGAAGCGGGGCAGGCCAAGGTCGAGCAGTACTTC.